A single sample gave rise to the 17 T cell receptor beta chains below, sequenced in a study of T cells after yellow fever vaccination. TCRdb processed the 5' RACE reads anew with MiXCR; each CDR3 protein has one entry. This repertoire shows some 320,000 distinct CDR3 sequences, roughly 10% found once; its top ten account for about 3%. The sequencing here drew on CD4+ T cells sorted from PBMCs, taken 45 days after the yellow fever booster vaccination. The receptors were gathered from a man in his late teens or twenties who received the YFV17D yellow fever vaccine.

At least ten counts were recorded for this clonotype. The gene calls are TRBV12-3 or TRBV12-4 and TRBJ2-5; D remains ambiguous. V lost 3 bases and J 3 bases, leaving 8 bases between the germline ends. This CDR3 contains 13 residues. The CDR3 DNA reads as TGTGCCAGCAGTTTGCTGGCAGAAGAGACCCAGTACTTC. It yields the protein CASSLLAEETQYF.

V is TRBV27 and J is TRBJ1-1; the D is unclear. CDR1 is MNHEY, CDR2 SMNVEV, per germline (reference sequence). V gave up 3 bases and J gave up 7 bases, with 9 bases separating them. The CDR3 runs to 12 residues. The CDR3 nucleotides are TGTGCCAGCAGTTTCCAGGACGGTGAAGCTTTCTTT. Its protein product is CASSFQDGEAFF.

This clonotype appeared many times. V usage is TRBV5-5 and J usage is TRBJ2-3; D not resolved. V was shortened by 4 bases and J by 2 bases, with 11 bases between the two germline ends. The CDR3 totals 14 residues. Germline CDR1 is SGHKS and CDR2 is YYEKEE (reference sequence). CDR3 protein: CASSPGPSTDTQYF. CDR3 sequence (DNA): TGTGCCAGCAGCCCCGGACCATCCACAGATACGCAGTATTTT.

The chain carries TRBV6-1 and TRBJ1-1; D may be TRBD1 (6 bases). Germline CDR1 MNHNS, CDR2 SASEGT. V was cut by 2 bases and J by 1 base, with 11 bases left in between. The CDR3 extends over 15 amino acids. The CDR3 bases are TGTGCCAGCAGTGAATGGGGGGCCCGGAACACTGAAGCTTTCTTT. Protein product: CASSEWGARNTEAFF.

The sample holds a few counts of this clonotype. The chain couples TRBV11-2 to TRBJ1-4; 9 nucleotides agree with TRBD1. Germline V gene sequence: CDR1 SGHAT, CDR2 FQNNGV. The CDR3 runs 15 residues. Trimming at V came to 5 bases and at J to 6 bases, leaving 7 bases not matched to a gene. The chain's CDR3 is CASSDPGQGYEKLFF. For the CDR3, the DNA is TGTGCCAGCAGCGATCCGGGACAGGGTTATGAAAAACTGTTTTTT.

The rearrangement joins TRBV30 to TRBJ1-5; D is unclear. Germline-derived CDR1 and CDR2 are GTSNPN and SVGIG (reference sequence). The CDR3 loop spans 13 amino acids. V lost 1 base to trimming and J lost 4 bases, with 8 bases between them. The CDR3 spells CAWSAIKNQPQHF. CDR3 nucleotide sequence: TGTGCCTGGAGTGCCATTAAAAATCAGCCCCAGCATTTT.

This clonotype has at least ten counts. The chain carries TRBV20-1 and TRBJ2-1; a weak D match, TRBD2 (5 bases). Trimming took off 6 bases at V and 7 bases at J, with 19 bases between the two ends. There are 14 residues in the CDR3. Germline loops: CDR1 DFQATT, CDR2 SNEGSKA (reference sequence). CDR3 region: CSAGPKDRRNEQFF. In nucleotides, the CDR3 is TGCAGTGCCGGCCCCAAGGACCGGAGGAATGAGCAGTTCTTC.

The chain has TRBV7-2 and TRBJ2-1, with D maybe TRBD1 (6 bases). Per germline, CDR1 SGHTA and CDR2 FQGNSA. The CDR3 totals 14 residues. The V gene lost 7 bases and the J gene lost 2 bases, with 12 bases spanning the gap. CDR3 nucleotide sequence: TGTGCCAGCACTTTACAGGGACCCTACAATGAGCAGTTCTTC. It specifies CASTLQGPYNEQFF. The whole variable domain, remainder taken from reference TRBV7-2 and TRBJ2-1, is GAGVSQSPSNKVTEKGKDVELRCDPISGHTALYWYRQSLGQGLEFLIYFQGNSAPDKSGLPSDRFSAERTGGSVSTLTIQRTQQEDSAVYLCASTLQGPYNEQFFGPGTRLTVL.

The chain links TRBV27 to TRBJ1-6; D uncertain. The CDR3 is 12 residues long. Trimming took 3 bases from V and 11 from J, leaving 8 bases between them. The germline V gene encodes CDR1 MNHEY and CDR2 SMNVEV (reference sequence). In nucleotides, the CDR3 is TGTGCCAGCAGTTTTAGGGAGGCACCCCTCCACTTT. Its protein product is CASSFREAPLHF.

The chain couples TRBV18 to TRBJ1-5; a weak D match, TRBD1 (6 bases). The V and J ends lost 2 bases and 2 bases respectively, with 10 bases between them. In germline, CDR1 is KGHSH, CDR2 LQKENI. The CDR3 is 15 amino acids. The CDR3 region is CASSPFGQRNQPQHF. The CDR3 nucleotides are TGTGCCAGCTCACCATTTGGACAGCGCAATCAGCCCCAGCATTTT. Looking up the rest from reference TRBV18 and TRBJ1-5 gives the full variable domain: NAGVMQNPRHLVRRRGQEARLRCSPMKGHSHVYWYRQLPEEGLKFMVYLQKENIIDESGMPKERFSAEFPKEGPSILRIQQVVRGDSAAYFCASSPFGQRNQPQHFGDGTRLSIL.

This clonotype was seen many times. This rearrangement joins TRBV6-6 to TRBJ1-6; 11 nucleotides line up with TRBD1. The CDR3 consists of 13 residues. The junction had 3 bases not matched to a gene; V was cut back by 10 bases and J by 7 bases. CDR1 MNHNY and CDR2 SVGAGI come from the germline V gene (reference sequence). The CDR3 loop is CATGQGANSPLHF. For the CDR3, the DNA is TGTGCCACTGGACAGGGGGCGAATTCACCCCTCCACTTT.

This sequence joins TRBV27 and TRBJ1-4; TRBD1 is a possible D gene (5 bases). Trimming took off 6 bases at V and 5 bases at J, with 19 bases between the two ends. This CDR3 comprises 16 residues. Germline V lookup: CDR1 MNHEY, CDR2 SMNVEV (reference sequence). This CDR3 is CASRPRGAGRNEKLFF. CDR3 coding DNA: TGTGCCAGCAGACCGCGCGGGGCAGGGAGGAATGAAAAACTGTTTTTT.

This clonotype was counted ten times or more. CDR3 DNA: TGCAGTGCTCGGGTCTCGGCAATAGGGACCCAGTACTTC. It specifies CSARVSAIGTQYF. V gene TRBV20-1 combines with J gene TRBJ2-5, with D hard to call. The germline gives CDR1 DFQATT, CDR2 SNEGSKA (reference sequence). The CDR3 consists of 13 residues. Trimming removed 5 bases from V and 7 bases from J, with 17 bases in between.

This clonotype occurred many times. The genes are TRBV7-2 and TRBJ2-3, with D possibly being TRBD2 (5 bases). V was clipped by 1 base and J by 1 base, with 9 bases between them. Germline V gene sequence: CDR1 SGHTA, CDR2 FQGNSA. This CDR3 is built from 15 residues. DNA of the CDR3: TGTGCCAGCAGCTTAGGGACTCCCCGCACAGATACGCAGTATTTT. Translated, it gives CASSLGTPRTDTQYF.

This clonotype was observed at least ten times. This rearrangement joins TRBV6-4 to TRBJ1-6; D call uncertain. This CDR3 has 12 amino acids. The germline CDR1 and CDR2 sequences are MRHNA and SNTAGT. The V gene lost 0 bases and the J gene lost 15 bases, with 9 bases spanning the gap. CDR3 amino acids: CASSDSSVHLHF. In nucleotides, the CDR3 is TGTGCCAGCAGTGACTCGTCGGTACACCTCCACTTT.

The DNA of the CDR3 is TGTGCCAGCATTTCGAATACAGGGTCGCGGCAGTACGTC. Protein sequence: CASISNTGSRQYV. The genes are TRBV6-6 and TRBJ2-7; D might be TRBD1 (6 bases). The length of the CDR3 is 13 residues. In germline, CDR1 is MNHNY, CDR2 SVGAGI (reference sequence). V lost 7 bases, J lost 9 bases, and 19 bases lay in between.

This clonotype was found a few times. This chain joins TRBV27 and TRBJ2-4, with D perhaps TRBD2 (5 bases). V was cut by 3 bases and J by 5 bases, with 14 bases left in between. The CDR3 length is 15 residues. The germline CDR1 and CDR2 sequences are MNHEY and SMNVEV (reference sequence). In DNA form, the CDR3 reads TGTGCCAGCAGTTTTGCGCGGGCTGGGGAAAACATTCAGTACTTC. The encoded protein is CASSFARAGENIQYF.